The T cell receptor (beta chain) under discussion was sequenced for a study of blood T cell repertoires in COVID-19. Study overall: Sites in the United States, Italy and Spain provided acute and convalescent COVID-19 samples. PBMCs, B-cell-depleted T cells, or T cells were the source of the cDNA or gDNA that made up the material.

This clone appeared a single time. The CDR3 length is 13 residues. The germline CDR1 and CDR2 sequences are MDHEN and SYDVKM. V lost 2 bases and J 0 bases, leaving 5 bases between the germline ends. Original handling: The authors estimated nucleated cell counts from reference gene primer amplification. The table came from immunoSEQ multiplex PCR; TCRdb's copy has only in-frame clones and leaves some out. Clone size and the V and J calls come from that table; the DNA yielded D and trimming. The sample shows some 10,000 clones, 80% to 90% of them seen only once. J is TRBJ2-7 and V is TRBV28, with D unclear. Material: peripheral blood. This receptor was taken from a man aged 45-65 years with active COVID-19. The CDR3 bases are TGTGCCAGCAGTTTACCCGGCTCCTACGAGCAGTACTTC. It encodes CASSLPGSYEQYF. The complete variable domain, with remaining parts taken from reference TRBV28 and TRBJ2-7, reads DVKVTQSSRYLVKRTGEKVFLECVQDMDHENMFWYRQDPGLGLRLIYFSYDVKMKEKGDIPEGYSVSREKKERFSLILESASTNQTSMYLCASSLPGSYEQYFGPGTRLTVT.